This TCR beta chain was sequenced during a study of cytomegalovirus exposure and HLA in healthy donors. Study conclusions and caveats: Later work found most CMV-associated TCR beta chains apparently HLA-restricted. A list of 164 TCR beta chains associated with cytomegalovirus was given.

Notes on this clone: Its specificity is unknown.

PCR involved 60 Vbeta and 13 Jbeta primers. The data were produced by immunoSEQ multiplex PCR, yet TCRdb's version contains in-frame clones alone and is incomplete. The table records over 150,000 clones, about 82% of them present only once. V shed 1 base, J shed 3 bases, and the junction held 11 bases outside the gene matches. CDR1 and CDR2 (germline): SNHLY, FYNNEI. The CDR3 covers 19 residues. The sequencing input was PBMCs. The TCR originated in a woman aged 30 to 39 in good health and CMV-seropositive. The chain employs TRBV2 and TRBJ2-4; the match to TRBD2 covers 11 bases. For the CDR3, the DNA is TGTGCCAGCAGTGAAGAATTAGCGGGGGGGGACAAAGGCAAAAACATTCAGTACTTC. It yields the protein CASSEELAGGDKGKNIQYF.